The clone carrying this T cell receptor (beta chain) was detected many times. The CDR3 has 13 amino acids. Germline V gene lookup returns CDR1 SEHNR and CDR2 FQNEAQ (reference sequence). V gave up 4 bases and J gave up 6 bases, with 13 bases separating them. This specimen belongs to a study of T-cell memory formation after mild COVID-19. TCRdb re-analysed the 5' RACE reads in MiXCR, keeping a single row per CDR3 protein. Counted here are about 400,000 distinct CDR3 sequences, 13% to 15% occurring once; the ten biggest clones make up under 25%. The J gene is TRBJ2-7, the V gene TRBV7-9; weak D call: TRBD2 (7 bases). This TCR came from a man in his late teens or twenties who had mild COVID-19 (a few samples of this study predate the infection). Cell type and time point are not known. Input material: PBMCs or a T cell subset sorted from them (not recorded which). The DNA of the CDR3 is TGTGCCAGCAGCTCCCAAGGGGGGGTCGAGCAGTACTTC. Its protein is CASSSQGGVEQYF. Filled out from reference TRBV7-9 and TRBJ2-7, the complete variable domain reads DTGVSQNPRHKITKRGQNVTFRCDPISEHNRLYWYRQTLGQGPEFLTYFQNEAQLEKSRLLSDRFSAERPKGSFSTLEIQRTEQGDSAMYLCASSSQGGVEQYFGPGTRLTVT.